Listed here are 14 T cell receptor beta chains from one sample, sequenced in a study of T cell responses to AZD1222 COVID-19 vaccine. Profiling relied on immunoSEQ multiplex PCR, and the TCRdb table lists in-frame clones only, not all of them. The sample has about 130,000 clones, about 93% seen once; the top ten hold approximately 7%. The specimen was peripheral blood, collected 28 days after the second AZD1222 dose. The origin of the receptors is an adult who received the AZD1222 COVID-19 vaccine.

This chain joins TRBV28 and TRBJ1-5, with TRBD1 matching 7 bases. V lost 5 bases to trimming and J lost 5 bases; unmatched junction nucleotides: 9. CDR3 size: 15 residues. The germline CDR1 and CDR2 sequences are MDHEN and SYDVKM. CDR3 coding DNA: TGTGCCAGCAGTGACCCAGGGGGAGCTCATCAGCCCCAGCATTTT. It is translated as CASSDPGGAHQPQHF. Supplemented by reference TRBV28 and TRBJ1-5, the full variable domain reads DVKVTQSSRYLVKRTGEKVFLECVQDMDHENMFWYRQDPGLGLRLIYFSYDVKMKEKGDIPEGYSVSREKKERFSLILESASTNQTSMYLCASSDPGGAHQPQHFGDGTRLSIL.

The chain employs TRBV10-3 and TRBJ2-2; TRBD1 aligns across 9 bases. The germline V gene encodes CDR1 ENHRY and CDR2 SYGVKD. V lost 10 bases to trimming and J lost 10 bases; unmatched junction nucleotides: 10. The CDR3 loop spans 13 amino acids. In nucleotides, the CDR3 is TGTGCCACCCAGGGACAGGGAAGGGCGGAGCTGTTTTTT. Protein: CATQGQGRAELFF.

The chain is built from TRBV4-2 and TRBJ2-7, with D possibly being TRBD1 or TRBD2 (6 bases each). Between the trimmed V and J ends, which lost 0 bases and 0 bases, there was a span of 18 bases. Germline V lookup: CDR1 LGHNA, CDR2 YNFKEQ. This CDR3 is built from 18 residues. The CDR3 DNA is TGTGCCAGCAGCCAAGATCTAGGGGGGTCGATAGTCTCCTACGAGCAGTACTTC. It encodes CASSQDLGGSIVSYEQYF.

The chain joins TRBV10-3 to TRBJ2-5, with TRBD1 matching over 7 bases. V dropped 7 bases and J dropped 2; count of bases not matched to a gene: 1. CDR3 size: 12 residues. The V gene's germline CDR1 is ENHRY and CDR2 SYGVKD. For the CDR3, the DNA is TGTGCCATCAAGGGGGCTCAAGAGACCCAGTACTTC. It specifies CAIKGAQETQYF.

V usage is TRBV21-1 and J usage is TRBJ1-6. TRBV21-1 is shown as a pseudogene. There are 15 residues in the CDR3. This CDR3 is CASSKGGSYNSPLHF. The CDR3 DNA follows: TGTGCCAGCAGCAAAGGGGGCTCCTATAATTCACCCCTCCACTTT.

The gene calls are TRBV7-8 and TRBJ1-5; no definite D call. Per the germline V gene, CDR1 is SGHVS and CDR2 is FQNEAQ. Trimming removed 5 bases from V and 5 bases from J, with 19 bases in between. The CDR3 covers 16 residues. DNA of the CDR3: TGTGCCAGCAGCCCTCCCCCCCCGGGAAGTTATCAGCCCCAGCATTTT. Translating gives CASSPPPPGSYQPQHF.

The chain combines TRBV6-5 with TRBJ2-2; D remains unclear. V shed 6 bases and J shed 7 bases, with 9 bases lying between them. Per germline, CDR1 MNHEY and CDR2 SVGAGI. The CDR3 runs 12 residues. The CDR3 DNA reads TGTGCCAGCAGCCCGGGTGGCGGGGAGCTGTTTTTT. Translation gives CASSPGGGELFF.

The chain joins TRBV18 to TRBJ2-5; 7 nucleotides align to TRBD1. Germline assignment: CDR1 KGHSH and CDR2 LQKENI. V lost 4 bases and J lost 4; bases outside the gene matches: 6. The CDR3 runs to 14 residues. Here the CDR3 reads CASSLDRVRETQYF. In DNA form, the CDR3 reads TGTGCCAGCTCACTCGACAGGGTCCGAGAGACCCAGTACTTC.

The V gene is TRBV6-5, the J gene TRBJ1-6, with TRBD1 matching 7 bases. After removal of 4 bases from V and 2 bases from J, the junction contained 5 bases not matched to a gene. Germline lookup yields CDR1 MNHEY and CDR2 SVGAGI. The CDR3 contains 16 residues. CDR3 protein: CASSLRDRTYNSPLHF. The CDR3 region has the DNA TGTGCCAGCAGTTTACGGGACAGAACCTATAATTCACCCCTCCACTTT.

The J gene is TRBJ2-2, the V gene TRBV28; 7 nucleotides line up with TRBD1. Germline V lookup: CDR1 MDHEN, CDR2 SYDVKM. CDR3 length: 13 residues. Trimming removed 9 bases from V and 1 base from J; junction bases left unmatched: 2. CDR3 sequence: CASTGENTGELFF. CDR3 nucleotides: TGTGCCAGTACAGGGGAGAACACCGGGGAGCTGTTTTTT.

The chain joins TRBV7-6 to TRBJ1-1; no reliable D call. CDR1 and CDR2 from the germline V gene are SGHVS and FNYEAQ. The CDR3 spans 14 residues. Deletions cut 5 bases from V and 2 bases from J, with 12 bases between. CDR3 sequence reads: CASSPLGSNTEAFF. CDR3 nucleotide sequence: TGTGCCAGCAGCCCTTTAGGGAGTAACACTGAAGCTTTCTTT.

This chain's CDR3 is CASSIRQMNTEAFF. The CDR3 DNA reads TGTGCCAGCAGCATCCGACAGATGAACACTGAAGCTTTCTTT. The chain recombines TRBV11-2 with TRBJ1-1, with D perhaps matching TRBD1 (5 bases). Trimming stripped 5 bases from V and 0 bases from J, with 10 bases between. This CDR3 is 14 amino acids long. Germline-derived CDR1 and CDR2 are SGHAT and FQNNGV. Using reference TRBV11-2 and TRBJ1-1 for the parts outside the CDR3, the full variable domain is EAGVAQSPRYKIIEKRQSVAFWCNPISGHATLYWYQQILGQGPKLLIQFQNNGVVDDSQLPKDRFSAERLKGVDSTLKIQPAKLEDSAVYLCASSIRQMNTEAFFGQGTRLTVV.

The chain is built from TRBV11-2 and TRBJ2-1, with D possibly being TRBD1 (6 bases). Germline V gene sequence: CDR1 SGHAT, CDR2 FQNNGV. V was shortened by 2 bases and J by 9 bases, with 11 bases between the two germline ends. The length of the CDR3 is 13 residues. CDR3 coding DNA: TGTGCCAGCAGCTTAACAGGGCAGCCTGAGCAGTTCTTC. Its translation is CASSLTGQPEQFF.

This chain links TRBV19 with TRBJ1-2; tentative D call: TRBD1 (6 bases). The germline V gene has CDR1 LNHDA and CDR2 SQIVND (reference sequence). Trimming left V 4 bases short and J 4 bases short, with 13 bases between. The CDR3 consists of 14 residues. DNA of the CDR3: TGTGCCAGTAGTACCTTGACAGGTGTCTATGGCTACACCTTC. This encodes CASSTLTGVYGYTF.